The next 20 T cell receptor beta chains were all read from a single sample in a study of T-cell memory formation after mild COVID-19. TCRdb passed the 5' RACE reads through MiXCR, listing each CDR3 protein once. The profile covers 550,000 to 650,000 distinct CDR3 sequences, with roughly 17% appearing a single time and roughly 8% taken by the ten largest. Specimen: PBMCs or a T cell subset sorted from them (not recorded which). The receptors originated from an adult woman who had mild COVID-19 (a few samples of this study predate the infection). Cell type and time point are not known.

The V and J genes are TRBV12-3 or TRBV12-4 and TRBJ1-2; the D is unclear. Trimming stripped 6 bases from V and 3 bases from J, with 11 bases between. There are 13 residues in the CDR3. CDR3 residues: CASRPLKDYGYTF. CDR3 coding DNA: TGTGCCAGCAGACCCCTTAAGGACTATGGCTACACCTTC.

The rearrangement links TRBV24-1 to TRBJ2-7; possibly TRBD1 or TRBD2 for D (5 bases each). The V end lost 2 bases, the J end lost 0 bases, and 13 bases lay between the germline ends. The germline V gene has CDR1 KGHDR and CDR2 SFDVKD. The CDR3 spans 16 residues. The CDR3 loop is CATSDSRVGPSYEQYF. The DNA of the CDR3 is TGTGCCACCAGTGATTCACGGGTGGGACCCTCCTACGAGCAGTACTTC.

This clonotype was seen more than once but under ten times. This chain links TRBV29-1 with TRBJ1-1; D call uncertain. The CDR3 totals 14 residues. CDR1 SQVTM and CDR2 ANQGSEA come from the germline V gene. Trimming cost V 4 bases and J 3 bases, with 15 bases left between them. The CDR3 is CSVAGTSRDTEAFF. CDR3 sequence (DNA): TGCAGCGTTGCGGGAACTAGTAGGGACACTGAAGCTTTCTTT. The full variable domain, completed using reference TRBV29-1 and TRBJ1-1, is SAVISQKPSRDICQRGTSLTIQCQVDSQVTMMFWYRQQPGQSLTLIATANQGSEATYESGFVIDKFPISRPNLTFSTLTVSNMSPEDSSIYLCSVAGTSRDTEAFFGQGTRLTVV.

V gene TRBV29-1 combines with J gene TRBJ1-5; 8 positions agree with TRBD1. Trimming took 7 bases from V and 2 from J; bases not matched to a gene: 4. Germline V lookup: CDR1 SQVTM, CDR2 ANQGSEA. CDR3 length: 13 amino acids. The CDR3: CSASGGGNQPQHF. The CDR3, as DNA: TGCAGCGCCTCAGGGGGCGGCAATCAGCCCCAGCATTTT.

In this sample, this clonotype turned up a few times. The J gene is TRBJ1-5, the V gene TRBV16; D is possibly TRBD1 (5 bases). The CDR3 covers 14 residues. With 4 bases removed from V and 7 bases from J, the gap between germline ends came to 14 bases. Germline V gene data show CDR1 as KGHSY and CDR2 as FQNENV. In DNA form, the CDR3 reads TGTGCCAGCAGCCGGGGGACTGCCGGGCAGCCCCAGCATTTT. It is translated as CASSRGTAGQPQHF.

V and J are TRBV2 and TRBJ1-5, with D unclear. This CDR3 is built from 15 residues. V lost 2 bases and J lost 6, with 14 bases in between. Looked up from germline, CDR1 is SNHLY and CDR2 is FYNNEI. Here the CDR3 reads CASSEISGAGQPQHF. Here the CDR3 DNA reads TGTGCCAGCAGTGAAATCTCGGGAGCAGGTCAGCCCCAGCATTTT.

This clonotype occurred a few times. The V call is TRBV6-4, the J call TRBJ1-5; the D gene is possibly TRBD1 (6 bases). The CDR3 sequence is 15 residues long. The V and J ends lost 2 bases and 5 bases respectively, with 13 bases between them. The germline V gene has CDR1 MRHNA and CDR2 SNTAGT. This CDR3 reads CASSDTGAEDQPQHF. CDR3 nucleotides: TGTGCCAGCAGTGACACGGGGGCTGAGGATCAGCCCCAGCATTTT.

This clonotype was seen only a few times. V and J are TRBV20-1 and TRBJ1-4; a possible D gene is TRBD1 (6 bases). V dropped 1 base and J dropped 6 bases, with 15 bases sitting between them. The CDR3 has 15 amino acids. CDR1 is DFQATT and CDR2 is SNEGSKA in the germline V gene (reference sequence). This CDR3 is CSARAWKEGDEKLFF. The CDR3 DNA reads TGCAGTGCTAGAGCGTGGAAGGAGGGGGATGAAAAACTGTTTTTT.

Here the CDR3 DNA reads TGTGCCAGCAGCCAAAGCTTCGTGGGGGCCAACGTCCTGACTTTC. As protein: CASSQSFVGANVLTF. The chain joins TRBV3-1 to TRBJ2-6; no firm D call. The CDR3 sequence is 15 residues long. The germline V and J ends were trimmed by 2 bases and 4 bases, with 9 bases remaining between them. Germline CDR1 is LGHDT and CDR2 is YNNKEL (reference sequence). Variable domain in full (rest from reference TRBV3-1 and TRBJ2-6): DTAVSQTPKYLVTQMGNDKSIKCEQNLGHDTMYWYKQDSKKFLKIMFSYNNKELIINETVPNRFSPKSPDKAHLNLHINSLELGDSAVYFCASSQSFVGANVLTFGAGSRLTVL.

The DNA for the CDR3 is TGTGCCAGCAGCCAAGGCACAGGTCCCACTACGGGGCAGTACTTC. Residues: CASSQGTGPTTGQYF. J is TRBJ2-7 and V is TRBV4-2; D is perhaps TRBD1 (5 bases). V was pared by 1 base and J by 9 bases, with 19 bases between. The CDR3 loop spans 15 amino acids. Germline V CDR1 and CDR2: LGHNA, YNFKEQ.

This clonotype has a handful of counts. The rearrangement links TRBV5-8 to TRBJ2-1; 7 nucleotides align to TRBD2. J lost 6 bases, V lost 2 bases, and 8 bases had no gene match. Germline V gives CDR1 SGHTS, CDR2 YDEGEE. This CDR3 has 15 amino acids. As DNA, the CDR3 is TGTGCCAGCAGCTTTTTGGCGGGAGCCTCCAATGAGCAGTTCTTC. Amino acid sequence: CASSFLAGASNEQFF.

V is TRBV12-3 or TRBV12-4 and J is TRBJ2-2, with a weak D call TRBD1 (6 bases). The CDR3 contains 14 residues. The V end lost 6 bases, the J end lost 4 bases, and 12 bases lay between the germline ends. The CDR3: CASRKGVGTGELFF. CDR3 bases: TGTGCCAGCAGAAAGGGGGTGGGCACCGGGGAGCTGTTTTTT.

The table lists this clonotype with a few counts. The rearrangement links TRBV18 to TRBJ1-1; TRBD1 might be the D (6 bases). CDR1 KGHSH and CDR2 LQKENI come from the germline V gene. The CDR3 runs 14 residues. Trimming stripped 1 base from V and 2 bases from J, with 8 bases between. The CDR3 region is CASSPRTDNTEAFF. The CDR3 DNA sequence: TGTGCCAGCTCACCACGGACAGACAACACTGAAGCTTTCTTT. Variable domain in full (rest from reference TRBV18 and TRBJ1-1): NAGVMQNPRHLVRRRGQEARLRCSPMKGHSHVYWYRQLPEEGLKFMVYLQKENIIDESGMPKERFSAEFPKEGPSILRIQQVVRGDSAAYFCASSPRTDNTEAFFGQGTRLTVV.

The CDR3 is CASSQEAGLGGYTF. CDR3 nucleotides: TGTGCCAGCAGCCAGGAGGCGGGGCTAGGTGGCTACACCTTC. V usage is TRBV7-2 and J usage is TRBJ1-2; D is possibly TRBD1 (5 bases). The CDR3 sequence is 14 residues long. Trimming removed 5 bases from V and 7 bases from J, with 17 bases in between. Germline V gives CDR1 SGHTA, CDR2 FQGNSA. The full variable domain, its missing parts supplied by reference TRBV7-2 and TRBJ1-2, is GAGVSQSPSNKVTEKGKDVELRCDPISGHTALYWYRQSLGQGLEFLIYFQGNSAPDKSGLPSDRFSAERTGGSVSTLTIQRTQQEDSAVYLCASSQEAGLGGYTFGSGTRLTVV.

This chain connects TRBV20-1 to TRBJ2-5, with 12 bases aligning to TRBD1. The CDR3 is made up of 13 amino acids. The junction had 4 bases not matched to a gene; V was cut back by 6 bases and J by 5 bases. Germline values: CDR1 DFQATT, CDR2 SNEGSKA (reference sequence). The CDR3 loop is CSAGQGALETQYF. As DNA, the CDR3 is TGCAGTGCGGGACAGGGGGCTCTGGAGACCCAGTACTTC.

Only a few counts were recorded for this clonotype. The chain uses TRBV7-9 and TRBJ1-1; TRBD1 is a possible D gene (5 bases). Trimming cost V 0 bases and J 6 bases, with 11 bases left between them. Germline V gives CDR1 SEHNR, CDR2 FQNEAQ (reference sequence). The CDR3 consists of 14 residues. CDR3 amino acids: CASSLARGRAEAFF. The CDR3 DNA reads TGTGCCAGCAGCTTAGCGAGGGGACGGGCTGAAGCTTTCTTT.

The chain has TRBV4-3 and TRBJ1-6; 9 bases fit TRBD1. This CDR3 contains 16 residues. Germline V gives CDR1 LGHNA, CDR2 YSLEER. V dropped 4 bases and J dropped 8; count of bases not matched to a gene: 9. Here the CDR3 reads CASSLRQGGFDSPLHF. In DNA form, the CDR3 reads TGCGCCAGCAGCCTTAGACAGGGGGGGTTTGATTCACCCCTCCACTTT.

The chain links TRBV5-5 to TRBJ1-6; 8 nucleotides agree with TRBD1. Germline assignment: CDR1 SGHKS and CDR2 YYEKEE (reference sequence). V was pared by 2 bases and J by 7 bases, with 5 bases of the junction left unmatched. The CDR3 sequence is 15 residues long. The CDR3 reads CASSFGTGPNSPLHF. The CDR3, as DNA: TGTGCCAGCAGCTTCGGGACAGGACCGAATTCACCCCTCCACTTT.

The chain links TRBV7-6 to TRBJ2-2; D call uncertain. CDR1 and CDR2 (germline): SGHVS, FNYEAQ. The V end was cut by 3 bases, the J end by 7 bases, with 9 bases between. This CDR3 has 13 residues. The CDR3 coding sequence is TGTGCCAGCAGCTTCGACTCCAACGGGGAGCTGTTTTTT. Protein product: CASSFDSNGELFF.

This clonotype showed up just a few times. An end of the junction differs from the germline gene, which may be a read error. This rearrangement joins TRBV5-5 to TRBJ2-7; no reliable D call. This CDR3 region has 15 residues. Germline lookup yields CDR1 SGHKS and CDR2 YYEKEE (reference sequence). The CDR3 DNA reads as TGTGCCAACAGCCCGCGCGCGGAGCCCCCCTACGAGCAGTACTTC. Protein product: CANSPRAEPPYEQYF.